What follows describes a single T cell receptor beta chain. This clonotype was counted a few times. No antigen is known for it. One base away there is no much larger clone; base qualities are not given. The sample is drawn from a study of response to subunit inactivated influenza vaccine (dated by TCRdb to the late 2010s). Context from the whole study: The study used deep quantitative T cell receptor repertoire profiling to track responses to a trivalent subunit inactivated influenza vaccine.

The full study reports these points: It was suggested by the authors that each seasonal influenza vaccination may recruit only a limited number of new T cells.

Library creation used RT-PCR. The sequencing machine was an Illumina HiSeq 2500. The public reads were quality trimmed at Q25 with fastp and then assembled into clones with MiXCR by TCRdb, keeping productive beta chains. One record per CDR3 amino acid sequence lists the most common genes and DNA. The sample table contains about 700,000 distinct CDR3 sequences; only one count was recorded for less than 20% of them. In total, the top ten clones hold approximately 10% of the sample. The junction shows trimming of 5 bases on V and 5 bases on J, plus 10 bases between the germline ends. The CDR3 sequence holds 12 residues, the cysteine and phenylalanine included. Here the CDR3 DNA is all that survives: 36 bases in frame from base 1.

This chain joins TRBV12-3 or TRBV12-4 to TRBJ2-7, with the D segment identity uncertain. This sample comprised PBMCs from blood, obtained 11 to 12 days after vaccination. The origin of this receptor is a man between 50 and 59 years old who received an inactivated influenza vaccine. Donor details come from another sample of the same person, matched by shared clones. The sequenced DNA is TGTGCCAGCAGTATCGGCCCGGACGAGCAGTACTTC. Its translation is CASSIGPDEQYF.